This T cell receptor (beta chain) was recovered during a study of T cell clones after liver transplantation. The overall study: TCRbeta sequencing after a pre-transplant mixed lymphocyte reaction identified graft-donor-reactive clones, later tracked in post-transplant blood.

Only in-frame clones appear in the TCRdb table, and some are missing; sequencing was by immunoSEQ multiplex PCR. The profile shows some 75,000 clones, over 70% of them singletons. CDR1 is SEHNR and CDR2 is FQNEAQ in the germline V gene (reference sequence). The CDR3 length is 13 residues. The V gene end was trimmed by 5 bases and the J gene end by 5 bases; junction bases not matched to a gene: 4. This chain joins TRBV7-9 and TRBJ1-2; the match to TRBD1 covers 8 bases. The sample was CD4+ T cells from blood, taken before liver transplant. This clonotype was sampled from a human donor who received a liver transplant. The CDR3 DNA is TGTGCCAGCAGCCTGGACAGGGAATATGGCTACACCTTC. Translating gives CASSLDREYGYTF.